This TCR beta chain was captured in a study of CD8+ T cells in alopecia areata. At the level of the study: Treatment comprised oral tofacitinib, 5 to 10 mg twice daily, in treated patients. Dosing with tofacitinib proceeded for 6 to 18 months, followed by 6 months off drug. Study findings and constraints: Scalp lesions, especially in alopecia totalis/universalis, had higher clonality than normal scalp. Both scalp clonality and the expanded CD8+ clones among the top 100 showed a significant decrease with tofacitinib.

This clone turned up a few times. Its specificity is not known. The treatment is: oral pan-JAK inhibitor, 5-10 mg twice daily. Extraction and reverse transcription of RNA yielded cDNA as the sequencing template. Repertoires were generated with immunoSEQ multiplex PCR, while TCRdb's copy carries only in-frame clones and drops some. The table includes a few hundred thousand clones, more than 30% detected once. This CDR3 comprises 14 residues. CDR1 and CDR2 (germline): SGHTA, FQGNSA. V lost 1 base and J lost 4, with 10 bases in between. The sample consisted of CD4+ T cells sorted from blood, taken at approximately week 30, from a patient treated with tofacitinib. The TCR sequence derives from a human donor with alopecia areata. V usage is TRBV7-2 and J usage is TRBJ1-2; D remains ambiguous. As DNA, the CDR3 is TGTGCCAGCAGCTTAGACGCGGGAGCCTATGGCTACACCTTC. Protein: CASSLDAGAYGYTF.